This TCR beta chain was obtained from a study of blood T cell repertoires in COVID-19 (dated by TCRdb to 2019 to 2021). Concerning the study at large: Samples covering the acute and convalescent phases of COVID-19 were provided by collaborators in the United States, Italy and Spain. The material from the prospective study consisted of cDNA or gDNA derived from T cells, B-cell-depleted T cells, or PBMCs. Subjects who had been exposed to COVID-19, were actively infected with it, or had recovered from it provided the deeply sampled blood TCRbeta repertoires that made up the dataset. A freely available public database, intended as a resource for researchers studying the immune response to SARS-CoV-2, is where the repertoires were released. Samples came from the ongoing ImmuneRACE study (first 160 participants) plus 1,254 subjects from 6 global collaborators. A de-identified subject ID, COVID-19 status, age in years and sex were almost always included in the sample metadata. HLA class I and class II types, where available, came from metadata supplied by the sample provider rather than from assay-based typing. The research as a whole found: Clinical and demographic metadata were provided uncurated, with the amount varying by source and participant.

The immunoSEQ Assay, a bias-controlled multiplex PCR, was used to amplify TCRbeta CDR3 regions from genomic DNA. Concerning the study's data processing: Nucleated cell counts per sample were estimated from amplification of reference gene primers within the assay. Sequence reads were collapsed and filtered to measure the absolute abundance of every unique TCRbeta CDR3 rearrangement. For each sample, productive Simpson clonality was calculated as the square root of Simpson's diversity index over productive rearrangements. This immuneACCESS table, as held by TCRdb, lists in-frame sequences with V and J called but not all clones. Of the missing ones, under half trace to an unresolved V gene in checked studies; the others have no known cause. V and J calls and clone size are copied from that table; D and trimming were computed from the DNA. The sample table records 95,000 to 100,000 clones; 85% to 95% of these occur just once. Around 6% of the sample is taken by the ten largest.

Whole blood was collected in K2EDTA tubes by collaborating institutions according to the institutions' own protocols. For TCRbeta analysis, collaborators shipped samples in one of three forms: frozen whole blood, isolated PBMCs, or DNA extracted from either of those sample types. On this clone: Its antigen remains undetermined. No base-level quality is on record; no much larger clone is a single base apart.

CDR1 LNHDA and CDR2 SQIVND are derived from the germline V gene (reference sequence). The CDR3 runs 14 residues from the cysteine to the phenylalanine. Solely the CDR3 DNA is kept, with 42 bases framed from the first base. The V end loses 5 bases and the J end loses 0 bases, and a stretch of 10 bases separates them. This sequence uses TRBV19 and TRBJ1-1; the D gene lacks a confident call. The sample taken for sequencing was peripheral blood. The TCR comes from a man over 45 with active COVID-19. The CDR3 protein sequence reads: CASSPGMVNTEAFF. The DNA reads TGTGCCAGTAGTCCCGGGATGGTGAACACTGAAGCTTTCTTT.